These 21 T cell receptor beta chains came from one sample sequenced in a study of tumor and adjacent non-tumor tissue in lung cancer. Three rounds of nested PCR, following a modified ARM-PCR protocol, produced the TCRbeta library. One entry per CDR3 protein results from TCRdb running MiXCR on the multiplex PCR reads. The sample records almost 75,000 distinct CDR3 sequences, approximately 68% being singletons. The template was RNA from unsorted bulk tissue. More than 3 cm separated this lung sample from the edge of the tumor. Sample: distant non-tumor lung tissue. Receptors were obtained from a woman between 50 and 59 years old with non-small cell lung cancer.

The rearrangement joins TRBV30 to TRBJ1-1; D unresolved. Germline CDR1 and CDR2: GTSNPN and SVGIG (reference sequence). The CDR3 covers 15 residues. V shed 1 base and J shed 3 bases, with 15 bases lying between them. CDR3 sequence (DNA): TGTGCCTGGAGTGAGACCAGAAGCATGTACACTGAAGCTTTCTTT. Protein: CAWSETRSMYTEAFF.

A remark on this clonotype: One end of the junction fails to match germline, which may point to a read error. The V gene is TRBV20-1, the J gene TRBJ2-6, with a weak D call TRBD1 (5 bases). The CDR3 is 17 amino acids. Germline V gene sequence: CDR1 DFQATT, CDR2 SNEGSKA (reference sequence). CDR3 nucleotides: TGCAGTGCTAGAGACTTAGCAGAGGCCTCTGGGGCCAACGCCCTGGCTTTC. Protein sequence: CSARDLAEASGANALAF.

Of note for this clonotype: Given the absence of the conserved phenylalanine or tryptophan at the CDR3 end, a read error is likely. It is unclear where the CDR3 begins or ends on the DNA, so no DNA is shown, and the CDR3 is as TCRdb lists it. The genes are TRBV12-3 or TRBV12-4 and TRBJ2-2; the table's D call of TRBD1 was not tested on the DNA. The CDR3 is 14 residues long, counting both termini. The CDR3 sequence is CASSLQGKSGELSL.

To note about this clonotype: A much larger clone is a single base away; this may be a read error. The chain carries TRBV6-2 or TRBV6-3 and TRBJ2-6, with 7 bases that match TRBD1. Per germline, CDR1 MNHEY and CDR2 SVGEGT. CDR3 size: 15 residues. The chain's CDR3 is CASSLQGSGANVPTF. The CDR3 DNA reads TGTGCCAGCAGTTTACAGGGGTCTGGGGCCAACGTCCCGACTTTC.

This clonotype was observed a handful of times. This rearrangement joins TRBV18 to TRBJ1-1, with D hard to call. V gave up 6 bases and J gave up 4 bases, with 15 bases separating them. Germline V gene data show CDR1 as KGHSH and CDR2 as LQKENI. The CDR3 spans 14 residues. Here the CDR3 DNA reads TGTGCCAGCTCGTCTATTACGGGTGGCACTGAAGCTTTCTTT. Its translation: CASSSITGGTEAFF. Based on the CDR3 plus reference TRBV18 and TRBJ1-1, the full variable domain is NAGVMQNPRHLVRRRGQEARLRCSPMKGHSHVYWYRQLPEEGLKFMVYLQKENIIDESGMPKERFSAEFPKEGPSILRIQQVVRGDSAAYFCASSSITGGTEAFFGQGTRLTVV.

Turning to this clonotype: A much larger clone sits a single nucleotide away, making a read error possible. The gene calls are TRBV29-1 and TRBJ2-4; D remains ambiguous. The CDR3 is 15 residues long. The V gene's germline CDR1 is SQVTM and CDR2 ANQGSEA. Trimming took off 1 base at V and 2 bases at J, with 12 bases between the two ends. The CDR3 reads CSVEVLVEPKNIQYF. Here the CDR3 DNA reads TGCAGCGTTGAAGTCCTAGTGGAACCCAAAAACATTCAGTACTTC.

A remark on this clonotype: A much larger clone differs from this one at a single base, so this may be a read error. The gene calls are TRBV4-1 and TRBJ1-2, with unresolved D. The CDR3 contains 13 residues. From germline, CDR1 is MGHRA and CDR2 YSYEKL. The CDR3 spells CASSGVGNYGYAF. The CDR3 DNA sequence: TGCGCCAGTTCGGGTGTGGGTAACTATGGCTACGCCTTC.

With respect to this clonotype: Given a much more abundant clone one base away, this may be a read error. This chain links TRBV12-3 or TRBV12-4 with TRBJ2-7; 7 bases agree with TRBD1. Losses at the gene ends were 5 bases for V and 2 bases for J; bases not matched to a gene: 3. The CDR3 is made up of 13 amino acids. Here the CDR3 reads CASSQGQTYEQYF. Written as DNA, the CDR3 is TGTGCCAGCAGTCAGGGACAGACCTACGAGCAGTACTTC.

This clonotype was found once. The conserved final phenylalanine or tryptophan is absent from the CDR3, which likely points to a read error. This rearrangement joins TRBV11-2 to TRBJ1-5; D uncertain. Germline V gene lookup returns CDR1 SGHAT and CDR2 FQNNGV. The CDR3 has 15 amino acids. CDR3 nucleotide sequence: TGTGCCAGCAGCTTAGCGGGCCGAGGCATTCAGCCTCAGCATTCT. This encodes CASSLAGRGIQPQHS.

The CDR3 DNA reads as TGCGCCAGCAGCCAAGTTGGTAGCGGGACCGCGGATACGCAGTATTTT. This gives the protein CASSQVGSGTADTQYF. The chain employs TRBV4-3 and TRBJ2-3; 8 positions agree with TRBD2. The CDR3 covers 16 residues. The germline CDR1 and CDR2 sequences are LGHNA and YSLEER. The trim removed 1 base at V and 6 bases at J, leaving 9 bases unmatched.

For this clonotype: The junction departs from germline at one end; a sequencing error may be responsible. The V call is TRBV11-2, the J call TRBJ2-7; 9 bases map to TRBD2. The CDR3 consists of 18 residues. The V gene's germline CDR1 is SGHAT and CDR2 FQNNGV. The CDR3 protein is CASSLRILAGWGSYEQYF. CDR3 bases: TGTGCCAGCAGCCTTAGAATTCTAGCGGGATGGGGCTCCTACGAGCAGTATTTC. The complete variable domain, with remaining parts taken from reference TRBV11-2 and TRBJ2-7, reads EAGVAQSPRYKIIEKRQSVAFWCNPISGHATLYWYQQILGQGPKLLIQFQNNGVVDDSQLPKDRFSAERLKGVDSTLKIQPAKLEDSAVYLCASSLRILAGWGSYEQYFGPGTRLTVT.

This rearrangement joins TRBV12-3 or TRBV12-4 to TRBJ2-7; the D call may be TRBD1 or TRBD2 (6 bases each). The CDR3 runs 15 residues. The CDR3 region is CTSSLDSPLSDEQYF. CDR3 bases: TGTACTAGCAGTTTGGACAGCCCCTTGAGTGACGAGCAGTACTTC.

A remark on this clonotype: Relative to the germline gene, one junction end is altered; a read error may explain this. DNA of the CDR3: TGTGCCAGCACGGGGGACAGTGGGACCGAGCAGTATTTC. Translation gives CASTGDSGTEQYF. The chain links TRBV28 to TRBJ2-7; D may be TRBD1 (7 bases). The CDR3 loop spans 13 amino acids. Germline lookup yields CDR1 MDHEN and CDR2 SYDVKM.

Concerning this clonotype itself: This CDR3 fails to terminate in the conserved phenylalanine or tryptophan, so it likely reflects a read error. V and J are TRBV12-3 or TRBV12-4 and TRBJ2-2; D gene uncertain. The CDR3 contains 11 residues. As DNA, the CDR3 is TGTGCCTGCAGTAACACCGGGGAGCTGTTTTCT. The encoded protein is CACSNTGELFS.

This clonotype was observed a single time. The rearrangement uses TRBV11-2 and TRBJ2-1; no definite D call. The length of the CDR3 is 13 residues. Germline CDR1 and CDR2: SGHAT and FQNNGV. Trimming took off 1 base at V and 13 bases at J, with 14 bases between the two ends. In DNA, the CDR3 is TGTGCCAGCAGCTTAGGAAGGATACGTGAACAGTTCTTC. Translated: CASSLGRIREQFF.

This sequence joins TRBV7-9 and TRBJ2-3; D not resolved. TRBJ1-5 matches the DNA end more closely, so the J call is doubtful. From germline, CDR1 is SEHNR and CDR2 FQNEAQ (reference sequence). This CDR3 has 13 residues. The CDR3: CASRVGVADTQHF. Written as DNA, the CDR3 is TGTGCCAGCAGGGTTGGCGTGGCAGATACGCAGCATTTT.

The rearrangement uses TRBV28 and TRBJ1-5; no clear D. Judging by the DNA end, TRBJ2-3 fits better; the J call may be wrong. The CDR3 has 16 residues. CDR1 is MDHEN, CDR2 SYDVKM, per germline. CDR3 residues: CASSLISRLSNQPQYF. CDR3 DNA sequence: TGTGCCAGCAGTTTAATCTCCAGGCTTAGTAATCAGCCCCAGTATTTT.

This clonotype was seen just once. This sequence may be a read error, since a much larger clone differs from it by one base. The genes are TRBV20-1 and TRBJ2-5, with 9 bases that match TRBD1. CDR3 length equals 15 residues. CDR1 DFQATT and CDR2 SNEGSKA come from the germline V gene (reference sequence). Here the CDR3 DNA reads TGCAGTGCTATCCGGGACAGGGTCGGGCAAGAGGCCCAGTACTTC. Amino acid sequence: CSAIRDRVGQEAQYF.

The rearrangement joins TRBV5-1 to TRBJ1-3, with a tentative D call TRBD1 (5 bases). From germline, CDR1 is SGHRS and CDR2 YFSETQ. With 5 bases removed from V and 3 bases from J, the gap between germline ends came to 18 bases. This CDR3 region has 16 residues. The CDR3 sequence: CASSMGRTDYGNTIYF. In nucleotides, the CDR3 is TGCGCCAGCAGTATGGGACGTACCGACTATGGAAACACCATATATTTT.

The CDR3 is CSAEDQVRYGYTF. CDR3 nucleotide sequence: TGCAGTGCTGAAGATCAGGTCCGATACGGCTACACCTTC. The chain joins TRBV29-1 to TRBJ1-2; no definite D call. This CDR3 comprises 13 residues. The germline gives CDR1 SQVTM, CDR2 ANQGSEA.

Concerning this clonotype itself: At one end, the junction sequence differs from germline, possibly due to a read error. V gene TRBV11-3 combines with J gene TRBJ2-1; D uncertain. The CDR3 is made up of 13 amino acids. The germline CDR1 and CDR2 sequences are SGHNT and YENEEA. The CDR3 here is CVSSLYQRDVQFF. As DNA, the CDR3 is TGTGTCAGCAGCTTGTATCAAAGGGATGTGCAGTTCTTC. The whole variable domain, filled in from reference TRBV11-3 and TRBJ2-1, reads EAGVVQSPRYKIIEKKQPVAFWCNPISGHNTLYWYLQNLGQGPELLIRYENEEAVDDSQLPKDRFSAERLKGVDSTLKIQPAELGDSAVYLCVSSLYQRDVQFFGPGTRLTVL.